This T cell receptor (beta chain) was found in a study of T cells in Graves' hyperthyroidism and ophthalmopathy. Whole-study results and caveats: Most thyroid-expanded clonotypes above 0.001 were also found in blood. Researchers report that a 13 V-J model separated ophthalmopathy from stable hyperthyroidism.

Amplification yielded TCR beta CDR3 regions, with RNA transcripts as the source. The study used the HTBI primer set for a first-round RT-PCR of the TCR CDR3. Each CDR3 protein is one row after TCRdb ran MiXCR on the multiplex PCR reads. The table records hundreds of thousands of distinct CDR3 sequences, 14% to 15% of them present only once. The V gene lost 1 base and the J gene lost 9 bases, with 15 bases spanning the gap. The CDR3 totals 14 residues. From germline, CDR1 is SGHTA and CDR2 FQGNSA. This clonotype appeared a few times. The antigen is unknown. Ophthalmopathy patients had Clinical Activity Score at least 3, NOSPECS grade at least 4, duration under 3 months.

The rearrangement uses TRBV7-2 and TRBJ2-5; D may be TRBD1 (5 bases). Sequenced material: blood. This clonotype originated in a woman aged 40-49 years with Graves' ophthalmopathy. CDR3 sequence (DNA): TGTGCCAGCAGCTTAGAAGGACCGTTAGGGGCCCAGTACTTC. It codes for CASSLEGPLGAQYF.